This passage covers 30 T cell receptor beta chains from one sample sequenced in a study of OX40 agonist ivuxolimab in advanced cancers. Clones were read by immunoSEQ multiplex PCR, and TCRdb kept only the in-frame ones, dropping some. The sample has fewer than 85,000 clones; roughly four fifths are singletons. Sequences were derived from CD4+ or CD8+ T cells sorted from blood, sampled in a trial of the OX40 agonist ivuxolimab. The receptors come from an adult with an advanced solid tumor such as melanoma, head and neck, liver or kidney cancer.

This clone was recorded once. This rearrangement joins TRBV7-3 to TRBJ1-3; TRBD1 aligns across 7 bases. V shed 5 bases and J 0 bases; nucleotides not matched to a gene: 4. CDR3 length: 15 residues. CDR1 SGHTA and CDR2 FQGTGA come from the germline V gene. CDR3 sequence reads: CASSPDRSSGNTIYF. Here the CDR3 DNA reads TGTGCCAGCAGCCCGGACAGGAGCTCTGGAAACACCATATATTTT. Based on the CDR3 plus reference TRBV7-3 and TRBJ1-3, the full variable domain is GAGVSQTPSNKVTEKGKYVELRCDPISGHTALYWYRQSLGQGPEFLIYFQGTGAADDSGLPNDRFFAVRPEGSVSTLKIQRTERGDSAVYLCASSPDRSSGNTIYFGEGSWLTVV.

J is TRBJ2-3 and V is TRBV28, with 13 bases matching TRBD2. With V trimmed by 6 bases and J by 3 bases, 6 bases remained unmatched. Looked up from germline, CDR1 is MDHEN and CDR2 is SYDVKM. CDR3 length: 16 residues. CDR3: CASSPLAGGRTDTQYF. CDR3 sequence (DNA): TGTGCCAGCAGCCCACTAGCGGGGGGGCGGACAGATACGCAGTATTTT.

This chain uses TRBV14 with TRBJ1-1; 7 nucleotides match TRBD1. The CDR3 sequence is 16 residues long. J was trimmed by 1 base and V by 4 bases; bases with no gene match: 9. Germline CDR1 is SGHDN and CDR2 is FVKESK. This CDR3 reads CASSRASGTANTEAFF. CDR3 in DNA: TGTGCCAGCAGCCGAGCCAGCGGGACAGCGAACACTGAAGCTTTCTTT.

The chain couples TRBV6-6 to TRBJ1-5; D gene uncertain. Per the germline V gene, CDR1 is MNHNY and CDR2 is SVGAGI (reference sequence). The CDR3 loop spans 13 amino acids. V dropped 0 bases and J dropped 6 bases, with 6 bases sitting between them. CDR3 in amino acids: CASSYSRSQPQHF. For the CDR3, the DNA is TGTGCCAGCAGTTACTCGAGGAGTCAGCCCCAGCATTTT.

The chain joins TRBV14 to TRBJ2-4; tentative D call: TRBD2 (5 bases). Germline-derived CDR1 and CDR2 are SGHDN and FVKESK. The CDR3 is 14 residues long. Trimming left V 6 bases short and J 6 bases short, with 15 bases between. CDR3 sequence: CASSLSLGLNIQYF. In DNA, the CDR3 is TGTGCCAGCAGTCTTTCCCTTGGACTAAACATTCAGTACTTC. Drawing the rest from reference TRBV14 and TRBJ2-4, the complete variable domain is EAGVTQFPSHSVIEKGQTVTLRCDPISGHDNLYWYRRVMGKEIKFLLHFVKESKQDESGMPNNRFLAERTGGTYSTLKVQPAELEDSGVYFCASSLSLGLNIQYFGAGTRLSVL.

J is TRBJ1-5 and V is TRBV19, with D hard to call. This CDR3 has 13 residues. V lost 4 bases, J lost 4 bases, and 8 bases lay in between. Germline V CDR1 and CDR2: LNHDA, SQIVND (reference sequence). CDR3: CASSSQTNQPQHF. In DNA form, the CDR3 reads TGTGCCAGTAGTAGTCAGACTAATCAGCCCCAGCATTTT.

This chain links TRBV6-6 with TRBJ2-1; 9 bases fit TRBD1. V lost 7 bases, J lost 7 bases, and 8 bases stayed unmatched. Germline CDR1 is MNHNY and CDR2 is SVGAGI (reference sequence). The CDR3 loop spans 14 amino acids. CDR3 protein: CASTTTGGQNEQFF. For the CDR3, the DNA is TGTGCCAGCACCACGACAGGGGGTCAGAATGAGCAGTTCTTC.

The chain couples TRBV18 to TRBJ1-1, with a tentative D call TRBD1 (6 bases). V was pared by 3 bases and J by 8 bases, with 28 bases between. Germline V gene data show CDR1 as KGHSH and CDR2 as LQKENI. CDR3 length: 18 residues. CDR3 sequence reads: CASSPRTRDTARRTEAFF. The CDR3 DNA follows: TGTGCCAGCTCACCTCGGACCAGGGACACGGCTCGAAGGACGGAAGCTTTCTTT. Supplemented by reference TRBV18 and TRBJ1-1, the full variable domain reads NAGVMQNPRHLVRRRGQEARLRCSPMKGHSHVYWYRQLPEEGLKFMVYLQKENIIDESGMPKERFSAEFPKEGPSILRIQQVVRGDSAAYFCASSPRTRDTARRTEAFFGQGTRLTVV.

This chain joins TRBV11-3 and TRBJ2-5; D is undetermined. The J call is doubtful: the DNA matches TRBJ2-7 better. Germline CDR1 reads SGHNT; CDR2 reads YENEEA. The CDR3 contains 13 residues. The CDR3 DNA is TGTGCCAGCAGTCGATTAAGCTCCTACGAGCAGTACTTC. Its protein product is CASSRLSSYEQYF.

The V gene is TRBV4-2, the J gene TRBJ2-1; TRBD2 aligns across 14 bases. The CDR3 runs to 18 residues. The germline V gene has CDR1 LGHNA and CDR2 YNFKEQ. J gave up 6 bases and V 4 bases, and 11 bases lay outside the gene matches. The CDR3 region is CASSRSGLAGALGNEQFF. In DNA form, the CDR3 reads TGTGCCAGCAGCCGCTCGGGACTAGCGGGGGCATTGGGCAATGAGCAGTTCTTC.

This clone was recorded once. This chain connects TRBV5-4 to TRBJ1-3; D perhaps matches TRBD1 (6 bases). Germline assignment: CDR1 SGHNT and CDR2 YYREEE (reference sequence). The CDR3 has 14 residues. V was cut by 0 bases and J by 4 bases, with 8 bases left in between. The chain's CDR3 is CASSLVGAGNTIYF. The CDR3 nucleotides read TGTGCCAGCAGCTTGGTGGGGGCAGGAAACACCATATATTTT.

The chain employs TRBV7-9 and TRBJ2-1; D is undetermined. Germline assignment: CDR1 SEHNR and CDR2 FQNEAQ (reference sequence). V lost 3 bases and J 12 bases, leaving 6 bases between the germline ends. The CDR3 has 10 residues. In DNA form, the CDR3 reads TGTGCCAGCAGCTTTAACTTGCAGTTCTTC. Its protein product is CASSFNLQFF.

This sequence joins TRBV6-5 and TRBJ1-2; 7 bases align to TRBD1. Germline V gene sequence: CDR1 MNHEY, CDR2 SVGAGI. This CDR3 spans 13 amino acids. J gave up 7 bases and V 5 bases, and 7 bases lay outside the gene matches. The CDR3 sequence is CASSQGQRAGYTF. In DNA form, the CDR3 reads TGTGCCAGCAGTCAGGGACAGAGGGCTGGCTACACCTTC.

CDR3 region: CASRRLPGGGSNEQFF. DNA for the CDR3: TGTGCCAGCAGGAGGCTCCCTGGTGGGGGGAGTAATGAGCAGTTCTTC. This chain connects TRBV6-4 to TRBJ2-1, with D tentatively TRBD2 (6 bases). This CDR3 has 16 residues. Germline values: CDR1 MRHNA, CDR2 SNTAGT. The V and J ends lost 6 bases and 7 bases respectively, with 22 bases between them.

The V call is TRBV7-9, the J call TRBJ1-1; no firm D call. Trimming removed 4 bases at V and 9 bases at J, with 24 bases between. The CDR3 is made up of 16 amino acids. Germline loops: CDR1 SEHNR, CDR2 FQNEAQ (reference sequence). The CDR3 loop reads CASSSRLDRRSHQAFF. The CDR3, as DNA: TGTGCCAGCAGCTCGCGCTTAGATAGGAGGTCACATCAAGCTTTCTTT.

A note on this clone: A read error may account for a junction end that differs from germline. V gene TRBV6-1 combines with J gene TRBJ2-7; 8 bases map to TRBD1. The CDR3 has 12 residues. In germline, CDR1 is MNHNS, CDR2 SASEGT. The CDR3 DNA reads as TGTGCCAGCAGTGAAGAGGGGGGACAGGCAGACTTC. The encoded protein is CASSEEGGQADF.

The gene calls are TRBV9 and TRBJ2-3, with 11 nucleotides matching TRBD2. Trimming removed 3 bases from V and 2 bases from J; junction bases left unmatched: 2. The CDR3 loop spans 15 amino acids. Germline V gene sequence: CDR1 SGDLS, CDR2 YYNGEE. The CDR3 region is CASSASGGYTDTQYF. In nucleotides, the CDR3 is TGTGCCAGCAGCGCTAGCGGGGGGTACACAGATACGCAGTATTTT.

In DNA, the CDR3 is TGTGCCAGTAGTCTTAGAGGACAGGCTAGCACAGATACGCAGTATTTT. Translating gives CASSLRGQASTDTQYF. The chain recombines TRBV19 with TRBJ2-3; 7 bases line up with TRBD1. V lost 5 bases, J lost 0 bases, and 8 bases stayed unmatched. The CDR3 contains 16 residues. Germline V gene sequence: CDR1 LNHDA, CDR2 SQIVND (reference sequence). The variable domain in full, with the rest retrieved from reference TRBV19 and TRBJ2-3, is DGGITQSPKYLFRKEGQNVTLSCEQNLNHDAMYWYRQDPGQGLRLIYYSQIVNDFQKGDIAEGYSVSREKKESFPLTVTSAQKNPTAFYLCASSLRGQASTDTQYFGPGTRLTVL.

The chain couples TRBV7-6 to TRBJ2-7; TRBD1 matches 9 bases. The J segment lost 3 bases and the V segment lost 5 bases, leaving 5 bases of the junction unmatched. The CDR3 is 14 amino acids. The germline CDR1 and CDR2 sequences are SGHVS and FNYEAQ. CDR3 sequence: CASSEPGQGYEQYF. Written as DNA, the CDR3 is TGTGCCAGCAGCGAACCGGGACAGGGCTACGAGCAGTACTTC.

The V and J genes are TRBV4-2 and TRBJ2-1, with 9 bases that match TRBD1. Germline V gene lookup returns CDR1 LGHNA and CDR2 YNFKEQ. The J segment lost 7 bases and the V segment lost 2 bases, leaving 9 bases of the junction unmatched. This CDR3 has 16 residues. CDR3 nucleotide sequence: TGTGCCAGCAGCCAACCTACAGGGGGCGCTGGGAATGAGCAGTTCTTC. Its protein product is CASSQPTGGAGNEQFF.

The chain is built from TRBV5-4 and TRBJ1-5, with TRBD1 matching 7 bases. CDR1 and CDR2 from the germline V gene are SGHNT and YYREEE (reference sequence). V lost 7 bases to trimming and J lost 1 base; unmatched junction nucleotides: 2. The CDR3 covers 13 residues. The CDR3 here is CASGTASNQPQHF. CDR3 nucleotides: TGTGCCAGCGGGACAGCAAGCAATCAGCCCCAGCATTTT.

The rearrangement uses TRBV6-1 and TRBJ1-3; D is unresolved. Germline loops: CDR1 MNHNS, CDR2 SASEGT. This CDR3 has 10 residues. V was clipped by 10 bases and J by 7 bases, with 8 bases between them. The DNA for the CDR3 is TGTGCCACCCACCGGAACACCATATATTTT. Translation gives CATHRNTIYF.

This clone has more than one count but fewer than ten. The chain couples TRBV5-5 to TRBJ2-7; TRBD1 agrees at 9 bases. V dropped 4 bases and J dropped 0; count of bases not matched to a gene: 5. There are 15 residues in the CDR3. Germline CDR1 and CDR2: SGHKS and YYEKEE (reference sequence). CDR3 coding DNA: TGTGCCAGCAGCGCCGGGACAGGGAGCTCCTACGAGCAGTACTTC. This translates into CASSAGTGSSYEQYF.

The chain recombines TRBV6-1 with TRBJ1-5; TRBD1 is a possible D gene (5 bases). Per germline, CDR1 MNHNS and CDR2 SASEGT. The V end lost 3 bases, the J end lost 1 base, and 16 bases lay between the germline ends. The CDR3 has 17 amino acids. The CDR3 reads CASSDRSRARSNQPQHF. The CDR3 DNA sequence: TGTGCCAGCAGTGATAGGTCCAGGGCAAGAAGCAATCAGCCCCAGCATTTT.

V gene TRBV19 combines with J gene TRBJ1-5, with 8 bases fitting TRBD1. J was trimmed by 5 bases and V by 5 bases; bases with no gene match: 11. CDR1 is LNHDA, CDR2 SQIVND, per germline (reference sequence). The CDR3 has 16 residues. CDR3 sequence: CASSPWTGRRDQPQHF. DNA of the CDR3: TGTGCCAGTAGTCCCTGGACAGGGCGGAGGGATCAGCCCCAGCATTTT. Looking up the rest from reference TRBV19 and TRBJ1-5 gives the full variable domain: DGGITQSPKYLFRKEGQNVTLSCEQNLNHDAMYWYRQDPGQGLRLIYYSQIVNDFQKGDIAEGYSVSREKKESFPLTVTSAQKNPTAFYLCASSPWTGRRDQPQHFGDGTRLSIL.

This chain uses TRBV7-9 with TRBJ1-1, with 10 bases matching TRBD1. The CDR3 is made up of 15 amino acids. Germline V gene data show CDR1 as SEHNR and CDR2 as FQNEAQ (reference sequence). J gave up 1 base and V 3 bases, and 2 bases lay outside the gene matches. The CDR3 spells CASSFGDRGNTEAFF. The CDR3 DNA reads as TGTGCCAGCAGCTTTGGGGACAGGGGGAACACTGAAGCTTTCTTT. Full variable domain (missing parts from reference TRBV7-9 and TRBJ1-1): DTGVSQNPRHKITKRGQNVTFRCDPISEHNRLYWYRQTLGQGPEFLTYFQNEAQLEKSRLLSDRFSAERPKGSFSTLEIQRTEQGDSAMYLCASSFGDRGNTEAFFGQGTRLTVV.

The V call is TRBV9, the J call TRBJ2-3, with 10 bases lining up with TRBD1. CDR3 size: 14 residues. The J segment lost 5 bases and the V segment lost 6 bases, leaving 6 bases of the junction unmatched. The V gene's germline CDR1 is SGDLS and CDR2 YYNGEE. In nucleotides, the CDR3 is TGTGCCAGCAACCGGGACAGGGGACAAGATACGCAGTATTTT. Its protein product is CASNRDRGQDTQYF. The full variable domain, with the rest looked up from reference TRBV9 and TRBJ2-3, is DSGVTQTPKHLITATGQRVTLRCSPRSGDLSVYWYQQSLDQGLQFLIQYYNGEERAKGNILERFSAQQFPDLHSELNLSSLELGDSALYFCASNRDRGQDTQYFGPGTRLTVL.

This chain connects TRBV4-1 to TRBJ2-6; D possibly corresponds to TRBD2 (7 bases). Deletions cut 4 bases from V and 0 bases from J, with 22 bases between. This CDR3 contains 20 residues. Looked up from germline, CDR1 is MGHRA and CDR2 is YSYEKL. DNA of the CDR3: TGCGCCAGCAGCCCCAGTGGGGGGGACATGCTGTTCTCTGGGGCCAACGTCCTGACTTTC. Its translation: CASSPSGGDMLFSGANVLTF.

This clone was picked up one time. This chain links TRBV7-2 with TRBJ1-6; D gene uncertain. CDR3 length: 18 amino acids. Germline-derived CDR1 and CDR2 are SGHTA and FQGNSA. Trimming took off 1 base at V and 0 bases at J, with 13 bases between the two ends. The CDR3 loop reads CASSLGFMSSSYNSPLHF. The CDR3 DNA follows: TGTGCCAGCAGCTTAGGGTTTATGTCGAGCTCCTATAATTCACCCCTCCACTTT. The full variable domain, in which reference TRBV7-2 and TRBJ1-6 provide the parts outside the CDR3, is GAGVSQSPSNKVTEKGKDVELRCDPISGHTALYWYRQSLGQGLEFLIYFQGNSAPDKSGLPSDRFSAERTGGSVSTLTIQRTQQEDSAVYLCASSLGFMSSSYNSPLHFGNGTRLTVT.

The V and J genes are TRBV6-1 and TRBJ2-7; D is unresolved. V was shortened by 3 bases and J by 2 bases, with 2 bases between the two germline ends. Germline CDR1 and CDR2: MNHNS and SASEGT. This CDR3 is 11 amino acids long. The CDR3 region is CASSDPYEQYF. As DNA, the CDR3 is TGTGCCAGCAGTGATCCCTACGAGCAGTACTTC.